Below, 22 T cell receptor beta chains from the same sample are listed, as sequenced in a study of cytomegalovirus exposure and HLA in healthy donors. It was with 60 Vbeta and 13 Jbeta primers that the PCR ran. Clones were read by immunoSEQ multiplex PCR, and TCRdb kept only the in-frame ones, dropping some. This sample carries 110,000 or so clones, around 80% of them seen once, and the ten largest clones take around 1.6%. The sample was PBMCs. These receptors all come from a woman between 18 and 29 years old in good health and CMV-seronegative.

Comments on this clone: The sample contains more than one DNA sequence encoding this CDR3. The V gene is TRBV7-9, the J gene TRBJ1-1, with a weak D call TRBD1 (6 bases). This CDR3 region has 13 residues. Germline V gene sequence: CDR1 SEHNR, CDR2 FQNEAQ (reference sequence). The germline V and J ends were trimmed by 4 bases and 2 bases, with 8 bases remaining between them. The CDR3 region has the DNA TGTGCCAGCAGCTCACAGGGAAACACTGAAGCTTTCTTT. Its translation is CASSSQGNTEAFF.

The chain carries TRBV11-2 and TRBJ2-1, with 10 bases fitting TRBD2. The CDR3 is 15 residues long. The germline V gene has CDR1 SGHAT and CDR2 FQNNGV. The junction had 8 bases not matched to a gene; V was cut back by 5 bases and J by 7 bases. CDR3 protein: CASSATSGAGNEQFF. DNA for the CDR3: TGTGCCAGCAGCGCCACTAGCGGGGCTGGTAATGAGCAGTTCTTC.

This clone has a single count. J is TRBJ1-1 and V is TRBV5-1, with D tentatively TRBD1 (6 bases). Trimming took 4 bases from V and 8 from J, leaving 18 bases between them. Germline lookup yields CDR1 SGHRS and CDR2 YFSETQ. This CDR3 contains 14 residues. The CDR3 reads CASSLSPGHPEAFF. The CDR3 DNA reads as TGCGCCAGCAGCCTCTCCCCGGGACACCCCGAAGCTTTCTTT.

This chain connects TRBV30 to TRBJ1-1, with a weak D call TRBD1 (5 bases). The germline gives CDR1 GTSNPN, CDR2 SVGIG (reference sequence). The V gene lost 2 bases and the J gene lost 5 bases, with 18 bases spanning the gap. This CDR3 has 15 residues. The CDR3 sequence is CAWSPTGGGLTEAFF. Here the CDR3 DNA reads TGTGCCTGGAGTCCGACGGGGGGAGGATTGACTGAAGCTTTCTTT.

This chain links TRBV15 with TRBJ1-1, with D possibly matching TRBD1 (5 bases). The CDR3 contains 14 residues. Germline-derived CDR1 and CDR2 are LNHNV and YYDKDF (reference sequence). V gave up 4 bases and J gave up 4 bases, with 13 bases separating them. In nucleotides, the CDR3 is TGTGCCACCAGCATCGGGGGGTCAGTCACTGAAGCTTTCTTT. Translation gives CATSIGGSVTEAFF. The full variable domain, rest sourced from reference TRBV15 and TRBJ1-1, is DAMVIQNPRYQVTQFGKPVTLSCSQTLNHNVMYWYQQKSSQAPKLLFHYYDKDFNNEADTPDNFQSRRPNTSFCFLDIRSPGLGDTAMYLCATSIGGSVTEAFFGQGTRLTVV.

This clone came up a few times. The chain joins TRBV4-1 to TRBJ1-1, with D maybe TRBD1 (5 bases). The CDR3 covers 15 residues. The germline CDR1 and CDR2 sequences are MGHRA and YSYEKL. The V gene lost 4 bases and the J gene lost 1 base, with 13 bases spanning the gap. For the CDR3, the DNA is TGCGCCAGCAGCCTTGAGGCTGACAGGAACACTGAAGCTTTCTTT. This encodes CASSLEADRNTEAFF.

This clone has only one observation. V gene TRBV30 combines with J gene TRBJ2-1; possibly TRBD1 for D (7 bases). The CDR3 sequence is 15 residues long. CDR1 is GTSNPN, CDR2 SVGIG, per germline (reference sequence). Trimming cost V 1 base and J 3 bases, with 13 bases left between them. The CDR3 DNA reads TGTGCCTGGAGTGGACAGGGAGGTTTCTACAATGAGCAGTTCTTC. This gives the protein CAWSGQGGFYNEQFF.

The chain couples TRBV28 to TRBJ2-3; TRBD2 matches at 8 bases. V was clipped by 2 bases and J by 5 bases; unmatched bases: 6. The CDR3 loop spans 15 amino acids. Germline CDR1 MDHEN, CDR2 SYDVKM. This CDR3 reads CASSLAGGGGDTQYF. Here the CDR3 DNA reads TGTGCCAGCAGTTTAGCGGGAGGAGGGGGAGATACGCAGTATTTT.

The chain uses TRBV5-1 and TRBJ2-3; 8 nucleotides match TRBD2. With V trimmed by 0 bases and J by 1 base, 4 bases remained unmatched. Germline CDR1 SGHRS, CDR2 YFSETQ. The CDR3 contains 16 residues. The CDR3 region is CASSLDPAGGTDTQYF. In DNA, the CDR3 is TGCGCCAGCAGCTTGGACCCAGCGGGAGGCACAGATACGCAGTATTTT.

J is TRBJ1-1 and V is TRBV27, with a weak D call TRBD1 (6 bases). Germline CDR1 reads MNHEY; CDR2 reads SMNVEV (reference sequence). The CDR3 contains 16 residues. With 4 bases removed from V and 1 base from J, the gap between germline ends came to 16 bases. DNA of the CDR3: TGTGCCAGCAGTTATAAGAGACAGGCTTCGAACACTGAAGCTTTCTTT. Its protein product is CASSYKRQASNTEAFF.

The chain links TRBV28 to TRBJ2-3, with 8 bases lining up with TRBD2. The CDR3 has 16 residues. Germline V gene lookup returns CDR1 MDHEN and CDR2 SYDVKM. Unmatched junction bases numbered 12, after V lost 6 bases and J lost 4 bases. The CDR3 is CASRTPSGSRSDTQYF. CDR3 coding DNA: TGTGCCAGCAGGACCCCAAGCGGGAGTAGGTCAGATACGCAGTATTTT.

The rearrangement uses TRBV11-3 and TRBJ2-3, with D possibly matching TRBD1 (6 bases). This CDR3 has 15 amino acids. The germline V gene encodes CDR1 SGHNT and CDR2 YENEEA. The V and J ends lost 5 bases and 0 bases respectively, with 12 bases between them. The CDR3 loop reads CASSKTGPSTDTQYF. In nucleotides, the CDR3 is TGTGCCAGCAGCAAGACAGGCCCTAGCACAGATACGCAGTATTTT.

The rearrangement joins TRBV5-1 to TRBJ1-1, with TRBD1 matching over 9 bases. Germline CDR1 and CDR2: SGHRS and YFSETQ. The junction had 8 bases not matched to a gene; V was cut back by 3 bases and J by 5 bases. The CDR3 contains 15 residues. The CDR3 sequence: CASSWGQGDGTEAFF. The CDR3 nucleotides are TGCGCCAGCAGCTGGGGACAGGGTGACGGTACTGAAGCTTTCTTT.

The chain couples TRBV2 to TRBJ1-5, with D perhaps matching TRBD1 (5 bases). The germline gives CDR1 SNHLY, CDR2 FYNNEI. This CDR3 region has 14 residues. The germline V and J ends were trimmed by 7 bases and 4 bases, with 14 bases remaining between them. This CDR3 reads CASNRDSMNQPQHF. CDR3 nucleotide sequence: TGTGCCAGCAATCGGGACTCGATGAATCAGCCCCAGCATTTT.

The V call is TRBV15, the J call TRBJ2-5, with 8 bases fitting TRBD2. This CDR3 region has 17 residues. The V gene's germline CDR1 is LNHNV and CDR2 YYDKDF (reference sequence). With V trimmed by 1 base and J by 4 bases, 11 bases remained unmatched. CDR3 loop: CATSRVTMGLVGETQYF. The DNA of the CDR3 is TGTGCCACCAGCAGAGTTACGATGGGACTAGTTGGAGAGACCCAGTACTTC.

This chain connects TRBV4-1 to TRBJ2-5, with D perhaps TRBD1 (5 bases). CDR3 size: 16 residues. With 4 bases removed from V and 6 bases from J, the gap between germline ends came to 21 bases. Germline assignment: CDR1 MGHRA and CDR2 YSYEKL. CDR3 sequence reads: CASSRLQGSAVQTQYF. In DNA form, the CDR3 reads TGCGCCAGCAGCCGACTTCAGGGCAGTGCGGTTCAGACCCAGTACTTC.

V is TRBV9 and J is TRBJ2-2, with a possible D match to TRBD2 (6 bases). The CDR3 covers 14 residues. V gave up 3 bases and J gave up 5 bases, with 11 bases separating them. Germline V gene data show CDR1 as SGDLS and CDR2 as YYNGEE. CDR3 loop: CASSGEAGTGELFF. CDR3 DNA sequence: TGTGCCAGCAGCGGGGAGGCCGGGACCGGGGAGCTGTTTTTT.

The V gene is TRBV2, the J gene TRBJ1-6; a weak D match, TRBD1 (6 bases). The CDR3 spans 15 residues. The V gene's germline CDR1 is SNHLY and CDR2 FYNNEI. The V and J ends lost 10 bases and 3 bases respectively, with 16 bases between them. The CDR3 protein is CANQDSANYNSPLHF. As DNA, the CDR3 is TGTGCCAACCAGGACAGTGCCAACTATAATTCACCCCTCCACTTT.

The chain joins TRBV5-4 to TRBJ2-2, with a possible D match to TRBD2 (5 bases). Germline values: CDR1 SGHNT, CDR2 YYREEE (reference sequence). This CDR3 is 16 amino acids long. V lost 3 bases and J lost 1, with 13 bases in between. CDR3 nucleotides: TGTGCCAGCAGCTGGAGTAGAGGGATGAACACCGGGGAGCTGTTTTTT. The encoded protein is CASSWSRGMNTGELFF.

The chain joins TRBV18 to TRBJ1-1; weak D call: TRBD1 (5 bases). Per the germline V gene, CDR1 is KGHSH and CDR2 is LQKENI. Trimming shortened V by 6 bases and J by 3 bases, and 11 bases separated the two germline ends. The CDR3 sequence is 13 residues long. The CDR3 DNA is TGTGCCAGCTCGTTCCCAGGGCACACTGAAGCTTTCTTT. Its protein is CASSFPGHTEAFF.

V and J are TRBV5-1 and TRBJ2-3; 9 nucleotides agree with TRBD2. The CDR3 consists of 16 residues. Germline V gene lookup returns CDR1 SGHRS and CDR2 YFSETQ. Unmatched junction bases numbered 6, after V lost 4 bases and J lost 0 bases. This CDR3 is CASSNRLAVSTDTQYF. Here the CDR3 DNA reads TGCGCCAGCAGCAACCGACTAGCGGTTAGCACAGATACGCAGTATTTT.

As regards this clone: The same CDR3 arises from other DNA sequences in this sample as well. This chain uses TRBV7-9 with TRBJ2-7; the match to TRBD2 covers 7 bases. CDR3 length equals 12 residues. The J segment lost 5 bases and the V segment lost 5 bases, leaving 3 bases of the junction unmatched. Looked up from germline, CDR1 is SEHNR and CDR2 is FQNEAQ (reference sequence). The CDR3, as DNA: TGTGCCAGCAGCCCCGGGGGGAACGAGCAGTACTTC. This sequence encodes CASSPGGNEQYF.